This T cell receptor (beta chain) is from a study of blood T cells in healthy people across ages. Primers used in a second PCR of about 6 to 11 cycles were a sample-barcoded 5' primer and a J-beta primer mix. TCRdb analysed the 5' RACE reads with MiXCR anew, one entry per CDR3 protein. The sample has about 1.5 million distinct CDR3 sequences, approximately 42% seen once. V lost 3 bases and J lost 4; bases outside the gene matches: 3. The CDR3 spans 14 residues. The V call is TRBV12-3 or TRBV12-4, the J call TRBJ1-1; 9 bases align to TRBD1. Sequencing was carried out using blood. The clonotype originates from a woman between 18 and 29 years old in good health. CDR3 region: CASSFLQGATEAFF. DNA of the CDR3: TGTGCCAGCAGTTTCCTACAGGGGGCCACTGAAGCTTTCTTT.